The 12 T cell receptor beta chains below come from one sample, sequenced in a study of blood T cells in healthy people across ages. Using a J-beta primer mix together with a sample-barcoded 5' primer, a second PCR was run for roughly 7 to 12 cycles. Each CDR3 protein is one row after TCRdb ran MiXCR on the 5' RACE reads. The table lists about a million distinct CDR3 sequences, 45% to 50% of them singletons. The sequenced material came from blood. These receptors originate from a man aged 25-45 years in good health.

The table lists this clonotype with a few counts. The chain joins TRBV7-8 to TRBJ2-7; no reliable D call. This CDR3 region has 15 residues. V gave up 6 bases and J gave up 0 bases, with 15 bases separating them. Germline CDR1 reads SGHVS; CDR2 reads FQNEAQ. For the CDR3, the DNA is TGTGCCAGCAGTTATCGGTCTACCCACTCCTACGAGCAGTACTTC. This sequence encodes CASSYRSTHSYEQYF.

This chain connects TRBV6-2 or TRBV6-3 to TRBJ1-4, with D possibly matching TRBD1 (5 bases). V was trimmed by 5 bases and J by 7 bases, leaving 20 bases between them. CDR1 and CDR2 (germline): MNHEY, SVGEGT. This CDR3 spans 16 amino acids. As DNA, the CDR3 is TGTGCCAGCAGTCCAGGGAGTCCCACAAGGAGTGAAAAACTGTTTTTT. It specifies CASSPGSPTRSEKLFF.

CDR3 bases: TGTGCCTGGAGTTCAGGGCCCCCCGTGGCGACCCAGTACTTC. This gives the protein CAWSSGPPVATQYF. The genes are TRBV30 and TRBJ2-5; TRBD1 might be the D (5 bases). Trimming stripped 2 bases from V and 7 bases from J, with 17 bases between. Looked up from germline, CDR1 is GTSNPN and CDR2 is SVGIG (reference sequence). The CDR3 spans 14 residues.

The table lists this clonotype with a few counts. The chain joins TRBV12-3 or TRBV12-4 to TRBJ1-1; D is uncertain. V was pared by 1 base and J by 4 bases, with 4 bases between. The CDR3 has 12 residues. CDR3 sequence: CASSLDRTEAFF. Written as DNA, the CDR3 is TGTGCCAGCAGTTTAGACCGCACTGAAGCTTTCTTT.

With regard to this clonotype: No DNA is shown, since the ends of the CDR3 on it are uncertain; the CDR3 is the one TCRdb lists. The chain joins TRBV6-2 or TRBV6-3 to TRBJ1-1. Germline values: CDR1 MNHEY, CDR2 SVGEGT. Including both end residues, the CDR3 is 13 amino acids long. The CDR3 loop is CASSTSGNTEAFF.

The genes are TRBV12-3 or TRBV12-4 and TRBJ2-1; maybe TRBD2 (6 bases). V lost 5 bases, J lost 9 bases, and 20 bases lay in between. This CDR3 contains 15 residues. Here the CDR3 reads CASSAGGTRSVEQFF. CDR3 nucleotides: TGTGCCAGCAGTGCCGGCGGGACCCGTTCGGTTGAGCAGTTCTTC.

The rearrangement links TRBV3-1 to TRBJ2-3; 7 bases are shared with TRBD1. The CDR3 spans 15 residues. Germline CDR1 and CDR2: LGHDT and YNNKEL (reference sequence). Trimming at V came to 4 bases and at J to 0 bases, leaving 4 bases not matched to a gene. DNA of the CDR3: TGTGCCAGCAGCCGCGAGGGGGCGAGCACAGATACGCAGTATTTT. It specifies CASSREGASTDTQYF.

CDR3 sequence reads: CASSLGPPRNEQFF. In nucleotides, the CDR3 is TGCGCCAGCAGCTTGGGACCCCCGCGGAATGAGCAGTTCTTC. The chain is built from TRBV5-1 and TRBJ2-1; D is unclear. Trimming removed 0 bases from V and 7 bases from J, with 11 bases in between. This CDR3 contains 14 residues. Germline assignment: CDR1 SGHRS and CDR2 YFSETQ.

The chain carries TRBV9 and TRBJ1-1, with D tentatively TRBD1 (6 bases). Trimming pared 4 bases from V and 6 bases from J, leaving 16 bases between. The germline V gene has CDR1 SGDLS and CDR2 YYNGEE. There are 14 residues in the CDR3. CDR3 loop: CASSTQSRGAEAFF. DNA of the CDR3: TGTGCCAGCAGCACGCAAAGCAGGGGCGCTGAAGCTTTCTTT. Combining the CDR3 with reference TRBV9 and TRBJ1-1 gives the whole variable domain DSGVTQTPKHLITATGQRVTLRCSPRSGDLSVYWYQQSLDQGLQFLIQYYNGEERAKGNILERFSAQQFPDLHSELNLSSLELGDSALYFCASSTQSRGAEAFFGQGTRLTVV.

The table lists this clonotype with many counts. This chain links TRBV6-1 with TRBJ2-3, with 12 bases that match TRBD2. The germline V gene has CDR1 MNHNS and CDR2 SASEGT. Unmatched junction bases numbered 1, after V lost 2 bases and J lost 4 bases. CDR3 length: 15 amino acids. CDR3 in amino acids: CASSELAGGPDTQYF. CDR3 DNA sequence: TGTGCCAGCAGTGAACTAGCGGGGGGGCCAGATACGCAGTATTTT.

This chain uses TRBV2 with TRBJ2-7; D is unresolved. Looked up from germline, CDR1 is SNHLY and CDR2 is FYNNEI. Trimming shortened V by 0 bases and J by 2 bases, and 5 bases separated the two germline ends. This CDR3 is built from 13 residues. The DNA of the CDR3 is TGTGCCAGCAGTGAAGCCGGAACCTACGAGCAGTACTTC. This encodes CASSEAGTYEQYF.

Notes on this clonotype: At one end the junction does not follow the germline gene, possibly because of a read error. V and J are TRBV3-1 and TRBJ2-3, with 7 positions matching TRBD2. The CDR3 runs to 16 residues. CDR1 is LGHDT and CDR2 is YNNKEL in the germline V gene (reference sequence). CDR3 residues: CACSRRDYTSTDTQYF. The CDR3 bases are TGTGCCTGCAGCCGCAGGGACTACACTAGCACAGATACGCAGTATTTT.